What follows is one T cell receptor (beta chain) and its context. Its cognate antigen is unknown. Germline CDR1 reads MNHEY; CDR2 reads SVGEGT. V lost 2 bases to trimming and J lost 0 bases, with 17 bases between them. This CDR3 region has 19 residues. This entry comes from a study of Graves' ophthalmopathy and Graves' hyperthyroidism. Findings and limits, study-wide: Blood also carried most expanded thyroid clonotypes exceeding 0.001 frequency. Between ophthalmopathy and stable hyperthyroidism, a 13-signature model drew a separation with around 90% sensitivity and approximately 79% specificity.

Amplifying from RNA transcripts, the study obtained TCR beta CDR3 regions. RT-PCR in the first round used HTBI primers; a second-round multiplex PCR followed. Via MiXCR, TCRdb re-called the multiplex PCR reads, giving one row per CDR3 protein. The data contain roughly 400,000 distinct CDR3 sequences, around 20% of them singletons. Additional autoimmune diseases, uncontrolled infections, pregnancy or lactation disqualified patients. Clinical symptoms, serum thyroxine, TRAb, thyroid ultrasound and orbital computed tomography determined diagnosis. This chain connects TRBV6-2 or TRBV6-3 to TRBJ1-6, with TRBD1 as a possible D gene (5 bases). Sequences were obtained from peripheral blood. This clonotype was obtained from a woman between 18 and 29 years old with Graves' ophthalmopathy. CDR3: CASSYIRDRESSYNSPLHF. DNA for the CDR3: TGTGCCAGCAGTTACATCCGGGACCGAGAGAGCTCCTATAATTCACCCCTCCACTTT.